This T cell receptor beta chain was sequenced during a study of post-analysis software for immune sequencing data (dated by TCRdb to 2013 to 2016). Study-wide context: Recorded disease courses included relapsing-remitting, secondary progressive and progressive-relapsing multiple sclerosis, with some patients lacking subtype annotation. The patient repertoires were set against eleven to twelve previously published healthy control repertoires from donors whose ages ranged from about 6 to 27 years. A subset of samples was prepared in parallel using single-end sample barcoding, then pooled and co-amplified after Illumina adapter ligation.

Results and caveats for the whole study, not just this receptor: The control group was slightly older than the multiple sclerosis patient group. Significantly lower normalized Chao1 diversity was found in multiple sclerosis patients than in controls, suggesting substantial peripheral T-cell clonal expansion. Direct clustering with F measure showed strong co-clustering of samples prepared in the same batch, prompting a batch-effect correction.

About this clonotype itself: The antigen this receptor binds is unknown. Base quality data are lacking; no much larger clone is found one base away.

To demonstrate the VDJtools post-analysis software, TCR beta repertoires were profiled from the peripheral blood of about 13 young patients with multiple sclerosis. The multiple sclerosis patients were children and adolescents ranging in age from about 6 to 16 years. Library method: PCR. Sequencing was performed on an Illumina HiSeq 2500. To reduce PCR and sequencing biases, unique molecular identifiers were incorporated into the TCR beta cDNA libraries. Per 1 to 10 million input T cells, roughly 500,000 cDNA molecules were obtained, such that each molecule approximated one T cell. The same protocol used for the earlier healthy control dataset was applied to prepare and sequence the patient libraries. Samples belonging to the same batch were prepared together, multiplexed and sequenced on a shared HiSeq lane. On the study's bioinformatics: Raw barcoded reads were processed with MIGEC, and single-read molecular identifier groups were discarded before consensus assembly and CDR3 extraction. Clonotype tables were post-analysed with VDJtools, and diversity was normalized by down-sampling all datasets to the smallest sample size. To correct batch-related cross-sample contamination, repertoire overlap clustering matched CDR3 amino acid sequences but not nucleotide sequences. TCRdb ran its own pipeline on the public reads, namely fastp trimming at Q25 and MiXCR clone calling, and kept in-frame beta chains. Records with the same CDR3 protein are collapsed into one entry carrying the most frequent genes and DNA. These V and J calls rely on TCRdb rather than the paper's analysis. The sample data list approximately 770,000 distinct CDR3 sequences, and 46% of these were observed just once. Together, the top ten hold 4.9% of the sample.

The TCR comes from a girl aged 5-17 years with multiple sclerosis. Sequences were obtained from blood.

This receptor has the CDR3 CASSPHIQETQYF. The DNA sequence follows: TGTGCCAGCAGCCCGCACATACAAGAGACCCAGTACTTC. The chain uses TRBV7-2 and TRBJ2-5, with the D gene not confidently named. From the cysteine through the phenylalanine, the CDR3 covers 13 amino acids. Only the CDR3 part of the read is kept: 39 bases, read in frame from the first base. V drops 5 bases and J drops 2 bases, leaving 9 bases in between. CDR1 and CDR2 are read off the germline V gene as SGHTA and FQGNSA.